Included here is one T cell receptor (beta chain) sequence, with context. This entry belongs to a study of blood T cell repertoires in COVID-19. Recovery among Cohort 3 donors was established by two negative PCRs, clearance, or symptom resolution. TCRdb's copy holds only in-frame clones and misses some; the assay was immunoSEQ multiplex PCR. Of approximately 300,000 clones listed, around 90% are singletons. The CDR3 has 15 residues. Germline-derived CDR1 and CDR2 are LNHDA and SQIVND (reference sequence). Germline trimming cut 5 bases from V and 4 bases from J; bases unmatched to any gene: 8. Sequencing input: PBMCs or T cells enriched from blood (not recorded which). The chain recombines TRBV19 with TRBJ2-1; TRBD2 matches 7 bases. The TCR originated in a man in his sixties who had recovered from COVID-19. CDR3 sequence: CASSLGGSHYNEQFF. The CDR3 DNA follows: TGTGCCAGTAGTCTGGGCGGGAGTCATTACAATGAGCAGTTCTTC.